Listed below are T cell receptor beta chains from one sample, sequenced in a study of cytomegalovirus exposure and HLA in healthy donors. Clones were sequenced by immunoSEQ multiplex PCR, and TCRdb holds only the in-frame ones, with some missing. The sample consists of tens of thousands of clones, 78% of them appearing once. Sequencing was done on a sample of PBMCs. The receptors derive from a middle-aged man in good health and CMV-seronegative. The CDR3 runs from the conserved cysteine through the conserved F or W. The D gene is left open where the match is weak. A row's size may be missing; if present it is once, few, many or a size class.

TGTGCCAGCAGTGAACGAGCTAGCGGGAGTTACAATGAGCAGTTCTTC,CASSERASGSYNEQFF,TRBV6-1,TRBJ2-1,16,-,TRBD2
TGTGCCAGCAGTTTATCGGGAGGGTCCGAGCAGTACTTC,CASSLSGGSEQYF,TRBV27,TRBJ2-7,13,-,TRBD2
TGTGCCTGGAGTGTACATGGAGGGCGGGAGGATGGCGCAGATACGCAGTATTTT,CAWSVHGGREDGADTQYF,TRBV30,TRBJ2-3,18,-,TRBD2
TGTGCCAGCAGTCCGGCGGGGCAGGGGGCGACTCAGCCCCAGCATTTT,CASSPAGQGATQPQHF,TRBV4-2,TRBJ1-5,16,-,TRBD1
TGCAGCGGAAGCTCACTAGTCCCCAATGAGCAGTTCTTC,CSGSSLVPNEQFF,TRBV29-1,TRBJ2-1,13,-,-
TGCGCCAGCAGCCAATTGGGGCCAGGCGAGCAGTACTTC,CASSQLGPGEQYF,TRBV4-1,TRBJ2-7,13,-,-
TGTGCCAGCAGTATGCCAGGGAGCGATGGGGGGGGCGAGCAGTACTTC,CASSMPGSDGGGEQYF,TRBV25-1,TRBJ2-7,16,-,TRBD2
TGTGCCAGCTCACCATCCCCGAACGGTGGCGAGCAGTACTTC,CASSPSPNGGEQYF,TRBV18,TRBJ2-7,14,-,-
TGTGCCAGCAGCTTAGCGGACAGGGACGCAGATACGCAGTATTTT,CASSLADRDADTQYF,TRBV7-2,TRBJ2-3,15,-,TRBD1
TGTGCCAGCAGCGCACTCTTGGGGGGATGGGACACCATATATTTT,CASSALLGGWDTIYF,TRBV9,TRBJ1-3,15,-,-
TGCGCCAGCAGCTTGGCTGGGACAGGGGCTGGAAACACCATATATTTT,CASSLAGTGAGNTIYF,TRBV5-1,TRBJ1-3,16,-,TRBD1
TGTGCCAGCAGTTCCCGGGACAGGGGCTCCTACGAGCAGTACTTC,CASSSRDRGSYEQYF,TRBV6-5,TRBJ2-7,15,-,TRBD1
TGTGCCAGCAGAGCTTCGGGAAACTATGGCTACACCTTC,CASRASGNYGYTF,TRBV28,TRBJ1-2,13,-,-
TGTGCCAGCAGCTTAGCGCGGGGCAACACAGATACGCAGTATTTT,CASSLARGNTDTQYF,TRBV7-9,TRBJ2-3,15,few,-
TGTGCCAGCAGCCCGAGACAGGGCTTGTACGAGCAGTACTTC,CASSPRQGLYEQYF,TRBV13,TRBJ2-7,14,-,TRBD1
TGTGCCAGCAGCTCTTCCGGGGAGACCCAGTACTTC,CASSSSGETQYF,TRBV7-9,TRBJ2-5,12,-,-
TGTGCCAGCAGCCAAGATCTAGGACTAGCGTCAACGCGGCAGTTCTTC,CASSQDLGLASTRQFF,TRBV14,TRBJ2-1,16,-,TRBD2
TGTGCCAGCAGCCCGGGGATGGTGGTGTCAGTTTTGGCGGAGCTGTTTTTT,CASSPGMVVSVLAELFF,TRBV5-8,TRBJ2-2,17,-,-
TGTGCCAGCACCTATTCTAGCGGGAATTCCTACGAGCAGTACTTC,CASTYSSGNSYEQYF,TRBV6-5,TRBJ2-7,15,-,TRBD2
TGCGCCAGCAGCCAAGACCCCTTCAATCAGCCCCAGCATTTT,CASSQDPFNQPQHF,TRBV4-1,TRBJ1-5,14,-,-
TGCGCCAGCAGCTTGTTTCTCAGGGAAGGCGGCTACACCTTC,CASSLFLREGGYTF,TRBV5-1,TRBJ1-2,14,-,-
TGTGCTAGCAGCTTAGGATCTGGGTCAAGGGGCCAAGAGACCCAGTACTTC,CASSLGSGSRGQETQYF,TRBV7-7,TRBJ2-5,17,-,-
TGTGCCAGCAGTTACAGGCAGGATAGGGAGCAGTACTTC,CASSYRQDREQYF,TRBV6-5,TRBJ2-7,13,-,-
TGTGCCAGCAGTTCCCCCCGACAGGGGGGGATGAACACTGAAGCTTTCTTT,CASSSPRQGGMNTEAFF,TRBV28,TRBJ1-1,17,once,TRBD1
TGTGCCAGCACCCCTTATGGCGGGAGCTCCTACGAGCAGTACTTC,CASTPYGGSSYEQYF,TRBV27,TRBJ2-7,15,few,TRBD2
TGCAGCGTCCTCGGACAGGGCACTAGGGAGCAGTACTTC,CSVLGQGTREQYF,TRBV29-1,TRBJ2-7,13,-,TRBD1
TGTGCCAGCTCACCGCCAAGTACAGGGCTTGGCGCTTTCTTT,CASSPPSTGLGAFF,TRBV18,TRBJ1-1,14,-,-
TGTGCCAGCAGCTTCCACCGGGACAGGAACACCGGGGAGCTGTTTTTT,CASSFHRDRNTGELFF,TRBV7-2,TRBJ2-2,16,-,TRBD1
TGTGCCAGCAGTTACGGAGAATCTGGGGCCAACGTCCTGACTTTC,CASSYGESGANVLTF,TRBV6-5,TRBJ2-6,15,-,-
TGTGCCAGCAGCCCCACGTTGCAGGGAAGCAACGAGCAGTACTTC,CASSPTLQGSNEQYF,TRBV7-6,TRBJ2-7,15,-,-
TGTGCCAGCAGCTTGGAGGCGGGAGAAAACTATGGCTACACCTTC,CASSLEAGENYGYTF,TRBV7-2,TRBJ1-2,15,-,-
TGTGCCAGCAGTGAGACAGGGCCCTACGAGCAGTACTTC,CASSETGPYEQYF,TRBV6-1,TRBJ2-7,13,-,TRBD1
TGTGCCAGCAGGACAGGGATCAGGGTGTACTTC,CASRTGIRVYF,TRBV21-1,TRBJ2-4,11,-,-
TGTGCCAGCAGCCCTCCGGGATCTGGGGCCAACGTCCTGACTTTC,CASSPPGSGANVLTF,TRBV5-6,TRBJ2-6,15,-,-
TGTGCCAGCAGTGTTTCAGGCGGGAGGGAAGATACGCAGTATTTT,CASSVSGGREDTQYF,TRBV2,TRBJ2-3,15,-,TRBD2
TGTGCCTGGCGGACAGGGGATAACCGGCACGAGCAGTACTTC,CAWRTGDNRHEQYF,TRBV30,TRBJ2-7,14,few,TRBD1
TGTGCCAGCAGACGGTCCTTAGGGGGCAAAACTGAAGCTTTCTTT,CASRRSLGGKTEAFF,TRBV27,TRBJ1-1,15,-,TRBD1
TGCGCCAGCAGCTCCGGGACAGGGGGCATCTATGGCTACACCTTC,CASSSGTGGIYGYTF,TRBV10-2,TRBJ1-2,15,-,TRBD1
TGCAGCGTTGACGGGACAGAAGCTGGGGCCAACGTCCTGACTTTC,CSVDGTEAGANVLTF,TRBV29-1,TRBJ2-6,15,-,TRBD1
TGTGCCAGCAGTTACGGACAGGGAGCCTACGAGCAGTACTTC,CASSYGQGAYEQYF,TRBV28,TRBJ2-7,14,-,TRBD1
TGCGCCAGCAGTTCAGACACTGAAGCTTTCTTT,CASSSDTEAFF,TRBV10-2,TRBJ1-1,11,-,-
TGCGCCAGCAGCTTGTATACAGGGGGAGGCAAAAACATTCAGTACTTC,CASSLYTGGGKNIQYF,TRBV5-1,TRBJ2-4,16,-,TRBD1
TGTGCCAGCAGCTCACGCGTCGGGGGAACGGGCTACAATGAGCAGTTCTTC,CASSSRVGGTGYNEQFF,TRBV5-4,TRBJ2-1,17,-,-
TGTGCCAGCAGCTCCGGGGACAGACCCTACGAGCAGTACTTC,CASSSGDRPYEQYF,TRBV11-3,TRBJ2-7,14,-,TRBD1
TGTGCCAGCCAAAGAGCGGCTTTAGGTGAGCAGTTCTTC,CASQRAALGEQFF,TRBV14,TRBJ2-1,13,-,-
TGTGCCAGCAGTAGGACTAGCGGGAGCCTCGATACGCAGTATTTT,CASSRTSGSLDTQYF,TRBV6-4,TRBJ2-3,15,once,TRBD2
TGTGCCAGTAGTCTCCTGCGGGGCACGGGCACTGAAGCTTTCTTT,CASSLLRGTGTEAFF,TRBV19,TRBJ1-1,15,-,-
TGCGCCAGCAGCGACGTCGGGTCGGCCACGGGCGAGCAGTACTTC,CASSDVGSATGEQYF,TRBV10-1,TRBJ2-7,15,-,-
TGTGCCAGTAGTATAAGGAAGGGGGTGAACACTGAAGCTTTCTTT,CASSIRKGVNTEAFF,TRBV19,TRBJ1-1,15,once,-
TGTGCCAGCAGCTTAGGCGCAGGGGTGGGCTATGGCTACACCTTC,CASSLGAGVGYGYTF,TRBV11-2,TRBJ1-2,15,-,-
TGTGCCAGCAGCCCTACAGGGGCCCAAGAGACCCAGTACTTC,CASSPTGAQETQYF,TRBV19,TRBJ2-5,14,-,TRBD1
TGTGCCAGTATGCCGTGGGACAGGGGTTCGGGTACTGAAGCTTTCTTT,CASMPWDRGSGTEAFF,TRBV19,TRBJ1-1,16,-,TRBD1
TGTGCCAGCAGCGGAGCTTATGGTGGGACAGGACCTTCTGGAAACACCATATATTTT,CASSGAYGGTGPSGNTIYF,TRBV9,TRBJ1-3,19,-,TRBD1
TGTGCCAGCAGTCCGATGACTAGCGGGAGGTTGGATACGCAGTATTTT,CASSPMTSGRLDTQYF,TRBV28,TRBJ2-3,16,-,TRBD2
TGTGCCAGCAGCAAGACTAGCGGCAAACAAGAGACCCAGTACTTC,CASSKTSGKQETQYF,TRBV4-2,TRBJ2-5,15,-,TRBD2
TGTGCCAGCAGTTCCGGGACAGGGTCCGAGCAGTACTTC,CASSSGTGSEQYF,TRBV6-5,TRBJ2-7,13,once,TRBD1
TGTGCCACCAGCACCCCGGGACTAGCCTACAATGAGCAGTTCTTC,CATSTPGLAYNEQFF,TRBV15,TRBJ2-1,15,-,TRBD2
TGTGCCAGCAGCAAAGCGACTAGCGGAATAATATCTAGCACAGATACGCAGTATTTT,CASSKATSGIISSTDTQYF,TRBV21-1,TRBJ2-3,19,-,-